This T cell receptor beta chain was sequenced in a study of T cell responses to AZD1222 COVID-19 vaccine. The protocol was immunoSEQ multiplex PCR, while the TCRdb copy is restricted to in-frame clones and leaves out a portion. Here the sample spans 150,000 or so clones, roughly 80% being singletons. A note on this clone: What it binds is not known.

General study findings and limits: Spike was spanned by vaccine-associated CD4 TCRs, with dominance at 160-218 and 743-854. Repertoires in all cases were sampled only once the peak T cell response had passed. There were mostly white British donors and more females than males, and clonal diversity was possibly underestimated.

The TCR comes from an adult in good health. The sequencing used peripheral blood, collected on day 0 of MenACWY control vaccination.

CDR3 bases: TGTGCCAGTAGTAGGTTTGGACTAGCGGGGGGTACAGATACGCAGTATTTT. Its protein is CASSRFGLAGGTDTQYF. The gene calls are TRBV19 and TRBJ2-3; TRBD2 matches 14 bases. J gave up 3 bases and V 4 bases, and 6 bases lay outside the gene matches. Germline values: CDR1 LNHDA, CDR2 SQIVND (reference sequence). The CDR3 consists of 17 residues. The whole variable domain, remainder taken from reference TRBV19 and TRBJ2-3, is DGGITQSPKYLFRKEGQNVTLSCEQNLNHDAMYWYRQDPGQGLRLIYYSQIVNDFQKGDIAEGYSVSREKKESFPLTVTSAQKNPTAFYLCASSRFGLAGGTDTQYFGPGTRLTVL.